One and the same sample provided the 10 T cell receptor beta chains below, sequenced in a study. In TCRdb, the RT-PCR reads were re-called with MiXCR into one record per CDR3 protein. The table includes around 700,000 distinct CDR3 sequences, approximately 15% detected once. Sequenced input: memory CD4+ T cells from blood. These receptors all stem from a female donor in good health, serving as a healthy control.

This clonotype was detected only a few times. The gene calls are TRBV20-1 and TRBJ2-7; the D gene is possibly TRBD1 (6 bases). Germline lookup yields CDR1 DFQATT and CDR2 SNEGSKA (reference sequence). The CDR3 has 14 residues. Deletions cut 2 bases from V and 3 bases from J, with 14 bases between. The CDR3 DNA reads as TGCAGTGCTAGAAGGAGGACAGCAAACTACGAGCAGTACTTC. This encodes CSARRRTANYEQYF.

The J gene is TRBJ1-1, the V gene TRBV7-8; D gene ambiguous. CDR3 size: 12 residues. CDR1 is SGHVS and CDR2 is FQNEAQ in the germline V gene. V was cut by 6 bases and J by 8 bases, with 13 bases left in between. In nucleotides, the CDR3 is TGTGCCAGCAGTAATTGGGTGGGGGAAGCTTTCTTT. This gives the protein CASSNWVGEAFF.

This clonotype was picked up a small number of times. The chain couples TRBV9 to TRBJ1-1, with D possibly TRBD1 on 6 matching bases. This CDR3 has 14 residues. V shed 3 bases and J shed 0 bases, with 9 bases lying between them. CDR1 is SGDLS, CDR2 YYNGEE, per germline. The CDR3, as DNA: TGTGCCAGCAGCGCCGACAGGATGAACACTGAAGCTTTCTTT. Residues: CASSADRMNTEAFF.

This rearrangement joins TRBV5-4 to TRBJ2-7, with TRBD1 identical over 7 bases. The CDR3 loop spans 14 amino acids. Germline CDR1 is SGHNT and CDR2 is YYREEE (reference sequence). V gave up 4 bases and J gave up 0 bases; unmatched junction bases: 4. CDR3 sequence reads: CASSMQGDSYEQYF. The CDR3 bases are TGTGCCAGCAGCATGCAGGGGGACTCCTACGAGCAGTACTTC.

This clonotype has a handful of counts. This chain uses TRBV5-6 with TRBJ2-5; 12 positions agree with TRBD2. CDR1 is SGHDT and CDR2 is YYEEEE in the germline V gene. There are 15 residues in the CDR3. With 5 bases clipped from V and 5 bases from J, the junction kept 7 bases outside the gene matches. The CDR3 spells CASSSTSGRWETQYF. The CDR3 DNA is TGTGCCAGCAGTTCTACTAGCGGGAGGTGGGAGACCCAGTACTTC.

The chain carries TRBV6-6 and TRBJ1-5; weak D call: TRBD1 (6 bases). The CDR3 covers 16 residues. Trimming pared 3 bases from V and 0 bases from J, leaving 12 bases between. The germline V gene encodes CDR1 MNHNY and CDR2 SVGAGI (reference sequence). In DNA form, the CDR3 reads TGTGCCAGCAGTTATGGGGGCACTGATAGCAATCAGCCCCAGCATTTT. Protein sequence: CASSYGGTDSNQPQHF.

The chain has TRBV20-1 and TRBJ1-2; maybe TRBD1 (6 bases). Trimming removed 5 bases from V and 3 bases from J, with 16 bases in between. This CDR3 has 14 amino acids. The germline gives CDR1 DFQATT, CDR2 SNEGSKA (reference sequence). CDR3 in amino acids: CSAQRMSGDYGYTF. Here the CDR3 DNA reads TGCAGTGCTCAGAGGATGTCAGGGGACTATGGCTACACCTTC.

This clonotype has at least ten counts. The chain carries TRBV29-1 and TRBJ2-1; 8 nucleotides match TRBD2. Germline CDR1 SQVTM, CDR2 ANQGSEA. The V gene end was trimmed by 7 bases and the J gene end by 4 bases; junction bases not matched to a gene: 9. This CDR3 is built from 14 residues. As DNA, the CDR3 is TGCAGCGCATGGCGGAGCGGGGGTTACAATGAGCAGTTCTTC. As protein: CSAWRSGGYNEQFF.

This clonotype was seen a few times. The chain joins TRBV5-6 to TRBJ1-2; 8 nucleotides match TRBD1. The V segment lost 0 bases and the J segment 4 bases; nucleotides outside the gene matches: 8. The CDR3 extends over 16 amino acids. Germline values: CDR1 SGHDT, CDR2 YYEEEE. CDR3 protein: CASSLGGTGAIYGYTF. DNA of the CDR3: TGTGCCAGCAGCTTGGGGGGGACAGGAGCGATCTATGGCTACACCTTC.

This clonotype was counted a few times. The chain combines TRBV27 with TRBJ2-1, with D perhaps matching TRBD1 or TRBD2 (6 bases each). V shed 7 bases and J shed 0 bases, with 16 bases lying between them. The CDR3 extends over 16 amino acids. Germline V gene lookup returns CDR1 MNHEY and CDR2 SMNVEV (reference sequence). In DNA, the CDR3 is TGTGCCAGCACCAAGGGGGACTGGAGCTCCTACAATGAGCAGTTCTTC. This encodes CASTKGDWSSYNEQFF.